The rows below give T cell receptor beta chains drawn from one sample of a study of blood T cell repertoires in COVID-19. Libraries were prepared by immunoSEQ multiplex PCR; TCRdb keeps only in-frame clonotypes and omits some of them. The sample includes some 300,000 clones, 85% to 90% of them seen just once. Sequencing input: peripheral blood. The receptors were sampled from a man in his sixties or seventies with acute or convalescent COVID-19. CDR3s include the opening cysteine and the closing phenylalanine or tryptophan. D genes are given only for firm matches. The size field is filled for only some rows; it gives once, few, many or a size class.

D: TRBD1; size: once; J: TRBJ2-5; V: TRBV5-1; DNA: TGCGCCAGCAGCTTGGGACAGGGGGTGCGAGAGACCCAGTACTTC; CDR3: CASSLGQGVRETQYF
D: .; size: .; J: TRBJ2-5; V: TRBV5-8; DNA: TGTGCCAGCAGCCCCGGCGTTGCATCCAGGGAGACCCAGTACTTC; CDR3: CASSPGVASRETQYF
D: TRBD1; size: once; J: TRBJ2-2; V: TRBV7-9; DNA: TGTGCCAGCAGCTCCCCTCCGGGACAGGGATACACCGGGGAGCTGTTTTTT; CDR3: CASSSPPGQGYTGELFF
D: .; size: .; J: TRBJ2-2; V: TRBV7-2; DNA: TGTGCCAGCAGCTTATCGGCGGAATCGGGGGAGCTGTTTTTT; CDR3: CASSLSAESGELFF
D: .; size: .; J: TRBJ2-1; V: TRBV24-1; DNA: TGTGCCACCAGTGAAAGGGGTAATCGGGATGAGCAGTTCTTC; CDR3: CATSERGNRDEQFF
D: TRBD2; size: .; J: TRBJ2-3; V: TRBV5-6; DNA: TGTGCCAGCAGCGGGACTAGCGGGAACCGGGTAACGCAGTATTTT; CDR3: CASSGTSGNRVTQYF
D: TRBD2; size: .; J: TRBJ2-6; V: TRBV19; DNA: TGTGCCAGTACCCGGGGGGGGCACTCTGGGGCCAACGTCCTGACTTTC; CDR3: CASTRGGHSGANVLTF
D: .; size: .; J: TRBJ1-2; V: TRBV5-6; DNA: TGTGCCAGCAGCTTAATCGGGGGAGACGATGGCTACACCTTC; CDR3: CASSLIGGDDGYTF
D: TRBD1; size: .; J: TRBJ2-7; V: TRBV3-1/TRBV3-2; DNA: TGTGCCAGCAGCCAACCTCATCGGGACAGGGCACACGAGCAGTACTTC; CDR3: CASSQPHRDRAHEQYF
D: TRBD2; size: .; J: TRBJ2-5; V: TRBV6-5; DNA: TGTGCCAGCAGACCAATAGCGGGAGAGGAGACCCAGTACTTC; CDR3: CASRPIAGEETQYF
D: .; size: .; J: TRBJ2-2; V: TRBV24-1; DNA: TGTGCCACCAGTGATTTCGGGACACACACCGGGGAGCTGTTTTTT; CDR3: CATSDFGTHTGELFF
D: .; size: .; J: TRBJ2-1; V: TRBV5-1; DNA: TGCGCCAGCAGTATGAGAGGGAGTTGGGATGAGCAGTTCTTC; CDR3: CASSMRGSWDEQFF
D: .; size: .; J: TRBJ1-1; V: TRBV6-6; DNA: TGTGCCAGCAGTTACCGTTCCGGGGAGAACACTGAAGCTTTCTTT; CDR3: CASSYRSGENTEAFF
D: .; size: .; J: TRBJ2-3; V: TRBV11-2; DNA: TGTGCCAGCAGCCCGTCGAGGCCTTCAGATACGCAGTATTTT; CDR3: CASSPSRPSDTQYF
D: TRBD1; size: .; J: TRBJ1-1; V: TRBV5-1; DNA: TGCGCCAGCAGCAAGGACAGGGTTGGCGACACTGAAGCTTTCTTT; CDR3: CASSKDRVGDTEAFF
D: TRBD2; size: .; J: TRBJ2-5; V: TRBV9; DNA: TGTGCCAGCAGCGACGGGACTAGCGGGCACCAAGAGACCCAGTACTTC; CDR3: CASSDGTSGHQETQYF
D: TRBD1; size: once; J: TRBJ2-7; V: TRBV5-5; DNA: TGTGCCAGCAGCCCCGGACAGGGGAGCTCCTACGAGCAGTACTTC; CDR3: CASSPGQGSSYEQYF